Included here is one TCR beta chain sequence, with context. This record comes from a study of blood T cells in healthy people across ages. Overall study: Per two T cells, about one barcoded beta molecule was captured through template switching.

It was with a sample-barcoded 5' primer and a J-beta primer mix that a second PCR of about 7 to 12 cycles was run. A single record per CDR3 protein comes from TCRdb applying MiXCR to the 5' RACE reads. The table shows about 780,000 distinct CDR3 sequences, with about a quarter occurring only once. These sequences were also reported in another study, on T cells of mothers and their children.

The specimen sequenced was blood. The origin of this receptor is a boy aged 5-17 years in good health.

CDR3 protein: CASSLLGGGSEQFF. DNA for the CDR3: TGTGCCAGCAGCTTACTCGGGGGCGGGAGTGAGCAGTTCTTC. The chain employs TRBV7-2 and TRBJ2-1, with a tentative D call TRBD2 (7 bases). Germline V gene lookup returns CDR1 SGHTA and CDR2 FQGNSA. The CDR3 runs 14 residues. The V gene lost 2 bases and the J gene lost 9 bases, with 14 bases spanning the gap.